This T cell receptor (beta chain) stems from a study of blood T cell repertoires in COVID-19. This clone was counted between two and nine times. The CDR3 totals 16 residues. The V segment lost 3 bases and the J segment 4 bases; nucleotides outside the gene matches: 5. The germline V gene has CDR1 SGHNT and CDR2 YYREEE (reference sequence). The table came from immunoSEQ multiplex PCR; TCRdb's copy has only in-frame clones and leaves some out. The data contain over 15,000 clones, roughly three quarters of them seen just once; the ten biggest clones take up roughly 31%. The sequencing sample was made of peripheral blood. The TCR was taken from a man aged 70 or older with active or convalescent COVID-19. V is TRBV5-4 and J is TRBJ2-4; 12 nucleotides line up with TRBD2. CDR3 sequence (DNA): TGTGCCAGCAGCTCCGGGACTAGCGGGCTAAAAAACATTCAGTACTTC. Encoded protein: CASSSGTSGLKNIQYF.